The text below deals with one T cell receptor (beta chain). Its antigen is not identified. The junction departs from germline at one end; a sequencing error may be responsible. The CDR3 consists of 12 residues. Per the germline V gene, CDR1 is MNHNS and CDR2 is SASEGT. This sample was included in a study of cytomegalovirus exposure and HLA in healthy donors. Study-wide context: From donors who were HLA-typed, an early data release held about 85 million unique TCRs. General study points: In a later analysis, a missense DCLRE1C variant was linked to TCR beta V- and J-gene trimming.

Primers: 60 Vbeta forward and 13 Jbeta reverse. Sequenced by immunoSEQ multiplex PCR; TCRdb stores in-frame clones only, minus some. This table has 170,000 or so clones, over 60% appearing once. Sequenced material: PBMCs. V gene TRBV6-1 combines with J gene TRBJ2-2, with 7 bases that match TRBD2. The receptor's source is a woman in her thirties or forties in good health and CMV-seronegative. The DNA of the CDR3 is TGTGCCAGCAGTGCGCTGCCGGGAGGCACAATTTTT. This codes for CASSALPGGTIF.